The entry below gives a single T cell receptor (beta chain) sequence along with its context. This sample is part of a study of blood T cell repertoires in COVID-19. Study as a whole: Spain, Italy and the United States supplied samples that represented acute and convalescent COVID-19.

Assay: immunoSEQ multiplex PCR; the TCRdb copy retains only in-frame clones and omits some. Seen here are roughly 250,000 clones, 75% to 90% observed once, and the top ten hold approximately 2.5%. Participant ages covered about 18 to 89 years across 24 US areas. CDR1 and CDR2 (germline): KGHDR, SFDVKD. Trimming removed 9 bases from V and 7 bases from J; junction bases left unmatched: 4. The CDR3 spans 13 residues. The receptor's source is a woman under 30 who had recovered from COVID-19. The chain uses TRBV24-1 and TRBJ2-3, with 12 bases fitting TRBD2. Sequenced sample: PBMCs or T cells enriched from blood (not recorded which). The CDR3 DNA reads as TGTGCCACCGAGACTAGCGGGGGTCATACGCAGTATTTT. It translates to CATETSGGHTQYF.